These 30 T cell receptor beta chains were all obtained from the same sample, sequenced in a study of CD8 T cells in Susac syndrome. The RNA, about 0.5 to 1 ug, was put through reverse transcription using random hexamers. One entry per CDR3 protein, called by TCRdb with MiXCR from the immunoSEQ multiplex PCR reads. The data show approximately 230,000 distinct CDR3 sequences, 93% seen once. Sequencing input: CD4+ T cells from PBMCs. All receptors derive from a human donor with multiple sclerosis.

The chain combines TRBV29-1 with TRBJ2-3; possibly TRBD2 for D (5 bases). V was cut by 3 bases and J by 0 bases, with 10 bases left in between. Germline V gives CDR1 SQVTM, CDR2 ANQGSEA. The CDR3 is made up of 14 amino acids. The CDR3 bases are TGCAGCGTTGAGAGCGGTTCTAGCACAGATACGCAGTATTTT. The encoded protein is CSVESGSSTDTQYF.

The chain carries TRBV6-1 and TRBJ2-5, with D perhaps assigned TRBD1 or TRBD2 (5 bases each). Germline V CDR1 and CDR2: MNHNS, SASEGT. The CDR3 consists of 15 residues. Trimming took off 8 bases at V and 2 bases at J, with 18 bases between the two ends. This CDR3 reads CASGAGVTAQETQYF. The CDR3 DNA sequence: TGTGCCAGCGGGGCGGGTGTAACAGCACAAGAGACCCAGTACTTC.

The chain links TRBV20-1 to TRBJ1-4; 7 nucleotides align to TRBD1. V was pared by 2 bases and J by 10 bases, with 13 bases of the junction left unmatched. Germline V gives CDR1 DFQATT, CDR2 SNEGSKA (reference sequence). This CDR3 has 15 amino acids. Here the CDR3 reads CSARPGQPEGRKLFF. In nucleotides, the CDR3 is TGCAGTGCTAGACCGGGACAGCCCGAAGGGCGAAAACTGTTTTTT.

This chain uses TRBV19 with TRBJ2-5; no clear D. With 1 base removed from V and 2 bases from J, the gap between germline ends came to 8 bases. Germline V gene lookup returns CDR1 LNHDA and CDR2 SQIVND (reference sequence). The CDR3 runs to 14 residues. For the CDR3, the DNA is TGTGCCAGTAGTATAGGCGTTGTGCAAGAGACCCAGTACTTC. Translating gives CASSIGVVQETQYF.

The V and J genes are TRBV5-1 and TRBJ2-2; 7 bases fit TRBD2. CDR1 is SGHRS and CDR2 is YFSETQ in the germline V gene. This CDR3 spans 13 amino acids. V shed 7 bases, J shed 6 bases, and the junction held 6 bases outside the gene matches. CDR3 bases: TGCGCCAGCGCCCGACTAGCCCCCGGGGAGCTGTTTTTT. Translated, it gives CASARLAPGELFF.

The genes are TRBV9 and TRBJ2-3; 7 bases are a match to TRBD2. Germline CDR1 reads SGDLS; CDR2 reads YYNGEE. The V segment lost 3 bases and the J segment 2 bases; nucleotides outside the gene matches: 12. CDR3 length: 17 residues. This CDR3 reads CASSGPRTSANTDTQYF. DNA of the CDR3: TGTGCCAGCAGCGGCCCCCGTACTAGCGCGAACACAGATACGCAGTATTTT.

DNA of the CDR3: TGTGCCTGGAGGGTGCGGGACACCGGGGAGCTGTTTTTT. Its protein product is CAWRVRDTGELFF. J is TRBJ2-2 and V is TRBV30; D might be TRBD2 (5 bases). Trimming shortened V by 3 bases and J by 3 bases, and 8 bases separated the two germline ends. CDR1 and CDR2 from the germline V gene are GTSNPN and SVGIG (reference sequence). This CDR3 comprises 13 residues.

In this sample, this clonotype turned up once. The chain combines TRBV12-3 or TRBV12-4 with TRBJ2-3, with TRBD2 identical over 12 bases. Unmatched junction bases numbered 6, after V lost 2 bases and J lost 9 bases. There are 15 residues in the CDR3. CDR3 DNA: TGTGCCAGCAGTTTAAGACTAGCGGGAGATAACACGCAGTATTTT. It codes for CASSLRLAGDNTQYF.

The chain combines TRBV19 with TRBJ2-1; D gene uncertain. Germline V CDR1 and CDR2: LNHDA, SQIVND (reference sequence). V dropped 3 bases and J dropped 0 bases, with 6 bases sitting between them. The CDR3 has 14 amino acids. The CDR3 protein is CASSILSSYNEQFF. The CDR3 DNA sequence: TGTGCCAGTAGTATCCTTAGCTCCTACAATGAGCAGTTCTTC.

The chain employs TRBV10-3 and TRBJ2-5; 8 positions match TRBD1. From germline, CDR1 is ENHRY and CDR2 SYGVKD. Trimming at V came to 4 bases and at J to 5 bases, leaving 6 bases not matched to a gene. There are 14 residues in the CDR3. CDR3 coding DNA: TGTGCCATCAGTGGGCAGGGGGCTCGGGAGACCCAGTACTTC. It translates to CAISGQGARETQYF.

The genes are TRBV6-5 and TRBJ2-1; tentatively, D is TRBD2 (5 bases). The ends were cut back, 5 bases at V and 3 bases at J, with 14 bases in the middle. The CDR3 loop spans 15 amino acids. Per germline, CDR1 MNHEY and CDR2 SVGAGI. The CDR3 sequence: CASSPHLRVYNEQFF. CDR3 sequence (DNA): TGTGCCAGCAGTCCCCACCTGCGGGTCTACAATGAGCAGTTCTTC.

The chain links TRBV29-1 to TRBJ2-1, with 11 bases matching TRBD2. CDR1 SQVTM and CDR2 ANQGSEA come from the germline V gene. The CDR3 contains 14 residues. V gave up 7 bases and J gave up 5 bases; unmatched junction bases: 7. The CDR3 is CSAEGTSGDNEQFF. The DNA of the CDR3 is TGCAGCGCCGAGGGGACTAGCGGAGACAATGAGCAGTTCTTC.

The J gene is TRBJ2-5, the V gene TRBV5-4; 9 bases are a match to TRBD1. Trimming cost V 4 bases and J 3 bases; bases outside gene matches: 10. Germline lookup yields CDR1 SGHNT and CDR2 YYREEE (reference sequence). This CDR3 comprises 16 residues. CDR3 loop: CASSDRDRVGEETQYF. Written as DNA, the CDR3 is TGTGCCAGCAGCGACCGGGACAGGGTGGGGGAAGAGACCCAGTACTTC.

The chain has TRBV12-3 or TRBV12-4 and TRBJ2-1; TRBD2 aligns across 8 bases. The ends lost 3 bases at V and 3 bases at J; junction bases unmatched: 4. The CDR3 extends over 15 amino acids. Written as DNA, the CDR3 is TGTGCCAGCAGTTTCGGGGGGGTTTTCTACAATGAGCAGTTCTTC. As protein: CASSFGGVFYNEQFF.

The DNA of the CDR3 is TGTGCCAGCAGCCCAGGGACTAGCGGGGACGGGGAGCAGTACGTC. This sequence encodes CASSPGTSGDGEQYV. This sequence joins TRBV7-9 and TRBJ2-7; TRBD2 matches at 13 bases. This CDR3 spans 15 amino acids. The germline V gene has CDR1 SEHNR and CDR2 FQNEAQ (reference sequence). J gave up 7 bases and V 5 bases, and 8 bases lay outside the gene matches.

CDR3 DNA: TGCAGCGGGGGCGGTCTGCGGGGCCTCACAGATACGCAGTATTTT. Translated, it gives CSGGGLRGLTDTQYF. The chain recombines TRBV29-1 with TRBJ2-3; the D gene is possibly TRBD2 (6 bases). CDR1 is SQVTM, CDR2 ANQGSEA, per germline. The CDR3 is made up of 15 amino acids. The V gene lost 7 bases and the J gene lost 2 bases, with 19 bases spanning the gap.

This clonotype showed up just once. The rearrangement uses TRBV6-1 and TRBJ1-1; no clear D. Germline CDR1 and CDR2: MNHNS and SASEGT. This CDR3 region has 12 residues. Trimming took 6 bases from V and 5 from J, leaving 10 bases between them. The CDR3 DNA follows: TGTGCCAGCAGCGGCGGGGTGACTGAAGCTTTCTTT. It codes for CASSGGVTEAFF.

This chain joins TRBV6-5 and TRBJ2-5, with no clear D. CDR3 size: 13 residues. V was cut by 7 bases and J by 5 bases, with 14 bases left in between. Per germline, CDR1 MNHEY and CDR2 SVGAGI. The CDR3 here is CASKVKGLETQYF. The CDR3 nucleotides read TGTGCCAGCAAGGTGAAAGGTCTGGAGACCCAGTACTTC.

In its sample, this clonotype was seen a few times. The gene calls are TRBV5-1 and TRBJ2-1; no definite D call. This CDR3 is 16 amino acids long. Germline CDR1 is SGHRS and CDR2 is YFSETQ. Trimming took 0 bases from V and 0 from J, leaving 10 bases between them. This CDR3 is CASSLVPRSSYNEQFF. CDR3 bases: TGCGCCAGCAGCTTGGTTCCGCGGAGCTCCTACAATGAGCAGTTCTTC.

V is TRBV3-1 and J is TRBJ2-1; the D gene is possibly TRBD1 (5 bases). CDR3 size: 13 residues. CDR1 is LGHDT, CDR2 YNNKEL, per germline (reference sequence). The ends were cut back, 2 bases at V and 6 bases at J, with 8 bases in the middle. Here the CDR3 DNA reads TGTGCCAGCAGCCAAAGCAGGGCCAATGAGCAGTTCTTC. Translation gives CASSQSRANEQFF.

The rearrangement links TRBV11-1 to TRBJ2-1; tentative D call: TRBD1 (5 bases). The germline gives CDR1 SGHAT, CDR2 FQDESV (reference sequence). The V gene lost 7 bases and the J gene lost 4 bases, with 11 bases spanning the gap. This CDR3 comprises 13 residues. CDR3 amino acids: CASTGKAYNEQFF. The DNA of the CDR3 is TGTGCCAGCACAGGGAAGGCTTACAATGAGCAGTTCTTC. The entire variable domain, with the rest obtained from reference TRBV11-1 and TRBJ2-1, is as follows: EAEVAQSPRYKITEKSQAVAFWCDPISGHATLYWYRQILGQGPELLVQFQDESVVDDSQLPKDRFSAERLKGVDSTLKIQPAELGDSAMYLCASTGKAYNEQFFGPGTRLTVL.

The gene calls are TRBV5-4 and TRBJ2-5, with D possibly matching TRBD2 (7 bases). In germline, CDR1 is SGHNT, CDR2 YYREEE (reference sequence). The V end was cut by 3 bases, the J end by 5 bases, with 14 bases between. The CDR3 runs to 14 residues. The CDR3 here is CASSWMGGLETQYF. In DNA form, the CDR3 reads TGTGCCAGCAGCTGGATGGGGGGGCTTGAGACCCAGTACTTC.

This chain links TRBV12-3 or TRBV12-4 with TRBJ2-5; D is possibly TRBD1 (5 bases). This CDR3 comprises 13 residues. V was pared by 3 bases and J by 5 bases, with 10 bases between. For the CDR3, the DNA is TGTGCCAGCAGTTTGGATTCAGGGGAGACCCAGTACTTC. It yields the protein CASSLDSGETQYF.

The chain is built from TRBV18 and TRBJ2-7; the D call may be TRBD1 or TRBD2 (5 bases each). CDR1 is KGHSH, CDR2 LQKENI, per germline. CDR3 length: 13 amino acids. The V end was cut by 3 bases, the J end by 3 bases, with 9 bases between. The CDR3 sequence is CASSPGTGYEQYV. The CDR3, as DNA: TGTGCCAGCTCACCCGGGACGGGCTACGAGCAGTACGTC.

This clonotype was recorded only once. CDR3 sequence: CATSQLGPGANVLTF. In DNA form, the CDR3 reads TGTGCCACCAGCCAACTAGGCCCTGGGGCCAACGTCCTGACTTTC. This chain links TRBV15 with TRBJ2-6, with D perhaps matching TRBD2 (5 bases). CDR3 length: 15 residues. V lost 5 bases and J 2 bases, leaving 10 bases between the germline ends. Germline V gene sequence: CDR1 LNHNV, CDR2 YYDKDF (reference sequence).

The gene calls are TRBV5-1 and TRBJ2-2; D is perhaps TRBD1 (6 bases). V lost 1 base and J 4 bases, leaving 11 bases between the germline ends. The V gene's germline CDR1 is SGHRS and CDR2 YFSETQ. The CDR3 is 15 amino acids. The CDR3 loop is CASSLTGKGTGELFF. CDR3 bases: TGCGCCAGCAGCTTGACAGGGAAGGGCACCGGGGAGCTGTTTTTT.

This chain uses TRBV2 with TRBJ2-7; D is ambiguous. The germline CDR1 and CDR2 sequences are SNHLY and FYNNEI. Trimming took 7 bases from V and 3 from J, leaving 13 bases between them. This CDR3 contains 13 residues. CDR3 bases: TGTGCCAGCAAGTTCAATTTCCTCTACGAGCAGTACTTC. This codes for CASKFNFLYEQYF.

The CDR3 loop reads CATHGPYNEQFF. CDR3 DNA sequence: TGTGCCACCCACGGGCCCTACAATGAGCAGTTCTTC. V gene TRBV24-1 combines with J gene TRBJ2-1; D unclear. This CDR3 spans 12 amino acids. V gave up 9 bases and J gave up 2 bases, with 7 bases separating them. CDR1 and CDR2 (germline): KGHDR, SFDVKD.

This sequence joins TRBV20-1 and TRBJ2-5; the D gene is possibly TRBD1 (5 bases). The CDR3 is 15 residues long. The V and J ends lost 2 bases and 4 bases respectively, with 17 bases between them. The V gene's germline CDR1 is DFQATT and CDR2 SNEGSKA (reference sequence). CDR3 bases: TGCAGTGCTAGAACCACTCGGTCAAGGGGAGAGACCCAGTACTTC. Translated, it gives CSARTTRSRGETQYF.

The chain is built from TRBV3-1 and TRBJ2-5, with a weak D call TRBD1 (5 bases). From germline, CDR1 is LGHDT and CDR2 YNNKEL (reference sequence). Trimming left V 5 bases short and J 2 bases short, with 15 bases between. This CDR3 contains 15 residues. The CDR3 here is CASSTARTLQETQYF. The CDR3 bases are TGTGCCAGCAGCACGGCGCGGACACTACAAGAGACCCAGTACTTC.